The T cell receptor (beta chain) described here comes from a study of T cell responses to AZD1222 COVID-19 vaccine. Findings and caveats of the study: Targets within unmutated variant regions were reportedly found for nearly half of spike-specific TCRs. CD4 TCRs covered the whole spike, strongest at regions 160-218 and 743-854. White British ancestry dominated among donors, who included more females, and clonal diversity was possibly underestimated.

The protocol was immunoSEQ multiplex PCR, while the TCRdb copy is restricted to in-frame clones and leaves out a portion. The sample contains 35,000 to 50,000 clones, about 82% of which appear only once. Looked up from germline, CDR1 is SGHTA and CDR2 is FQGNSA. J gave up 4 bases and V 2 bases, and 13 bases lay outside the gene matches. The CDR3 runs 18 residues. In regard to this clone: The target antigen is unknown.

The sample in question was peripheral blood, obtained 28 days after the second dose of the MenACWY control vaccine. This TCR derives from an adult who received the MenACWY meningococcal vaccine as a control. V and J are TRBV7-2 and TRBJ2-2, with 7 bases lining up with TRBD1. The CDR3 DNA reads as TGTGCCAGCAGCTTAACCCACGTAGGGGGCCTGAGCACCGGGGAGCTGTTTTTT. Its protein is CASSLTHVGGLSTGELFF.